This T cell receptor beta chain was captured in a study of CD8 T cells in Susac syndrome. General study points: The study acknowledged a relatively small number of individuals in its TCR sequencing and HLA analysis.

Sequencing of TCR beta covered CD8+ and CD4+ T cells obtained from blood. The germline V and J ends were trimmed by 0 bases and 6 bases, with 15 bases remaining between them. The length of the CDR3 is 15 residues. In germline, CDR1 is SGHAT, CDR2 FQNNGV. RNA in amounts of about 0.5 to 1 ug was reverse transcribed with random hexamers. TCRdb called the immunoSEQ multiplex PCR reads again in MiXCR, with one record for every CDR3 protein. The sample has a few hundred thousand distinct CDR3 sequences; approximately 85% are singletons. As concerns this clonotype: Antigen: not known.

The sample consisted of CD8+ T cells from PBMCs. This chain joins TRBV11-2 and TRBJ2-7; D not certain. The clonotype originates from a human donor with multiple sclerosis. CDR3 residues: CASSLEAPGVLEQYF. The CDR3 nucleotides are TGTGCCAGCAGCTTAGAAGCCCCTGGGGTGCTCGAGCAGTACTTC.